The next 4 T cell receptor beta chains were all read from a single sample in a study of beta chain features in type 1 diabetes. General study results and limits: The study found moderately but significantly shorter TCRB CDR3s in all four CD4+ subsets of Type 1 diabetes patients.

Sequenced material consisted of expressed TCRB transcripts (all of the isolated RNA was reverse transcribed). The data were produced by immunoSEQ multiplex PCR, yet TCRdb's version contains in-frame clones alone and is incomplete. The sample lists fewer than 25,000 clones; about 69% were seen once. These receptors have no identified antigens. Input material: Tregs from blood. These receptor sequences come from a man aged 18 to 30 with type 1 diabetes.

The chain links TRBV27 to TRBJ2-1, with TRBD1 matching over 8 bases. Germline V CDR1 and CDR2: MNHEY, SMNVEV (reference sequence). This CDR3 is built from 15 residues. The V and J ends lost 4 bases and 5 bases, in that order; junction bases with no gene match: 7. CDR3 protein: CASSSPGQVDNEQFF. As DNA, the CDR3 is TGTGCCAGCAGTTCACCGGGACAGGTGGACAATGAGCAGTTCTTC.

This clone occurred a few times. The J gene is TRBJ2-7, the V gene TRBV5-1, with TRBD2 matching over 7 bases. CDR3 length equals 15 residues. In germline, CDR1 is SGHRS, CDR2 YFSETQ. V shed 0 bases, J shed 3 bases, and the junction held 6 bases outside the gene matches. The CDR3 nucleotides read TGCGCCAGCAGCTTGGTTGCCGGGGAGGGCTACGAGCAGTACTTC. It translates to CASSLVAGEGYEQYF.

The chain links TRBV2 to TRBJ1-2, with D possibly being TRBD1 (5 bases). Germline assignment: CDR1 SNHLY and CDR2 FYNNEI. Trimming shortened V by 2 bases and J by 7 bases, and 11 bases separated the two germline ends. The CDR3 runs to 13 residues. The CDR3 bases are TGTGCCAGCAGTGAAAGGGGTACTGGTGGCTACACCTTC. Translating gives CASSERGTGGYTF.

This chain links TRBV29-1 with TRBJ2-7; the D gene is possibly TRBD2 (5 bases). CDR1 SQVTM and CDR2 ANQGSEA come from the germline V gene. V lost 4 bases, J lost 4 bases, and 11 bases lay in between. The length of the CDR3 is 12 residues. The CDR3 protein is CSVVPGGYEQYF. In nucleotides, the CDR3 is TGCAGCGTTGTCCCGGGCGGGTACGAGCAGTACTTC.